This T cell receptor (beta chain) was sequenced for a study of T cell repertoires in cytomegalovirus infection. The overall study: An indication of both CMV infection and matching HLA type came from public TCR beta signatures.

The CDR3 spans 15 residues. V lost 3 bases to trimming and J lost 10 bases; unmatched junction nucleotides: 13. Germline V gene lookup returns CDR1 SGHTA and CDR2 FQGNSA. Study findings and constraints: Dominant in the ex vivo response were TCR beta clonotypes restricted by HLA-C and specific for CMV.

TCRdb used MiXCR to reprocess the reads, holding one entry per CDR3 protein. The repertoire consists of roughly 240,000 distinct CDR3 sequences, with roughly 6.5% occurring once and the leading ten covering roughly 6%. This clonotype was recorded at least ten times. Its antigen is not identified. Material for sequencing was PBMCs. The rearrangement joins TRBV7-2 to TRBJ1-1; 8 positions match TRBD1. The clonotype was recovered from a human donor in good health (CMV status not recorded). Some clones in this sample may be carry-over from other donors' samples. The CDR3 nucleotides are TGTGCCAGCAGCTTGGACCGGACAGGGAAAAGATCAGCTTTCTTT. Protein sequence: CASSLDRTGKRSAFF.